One sample yielded the 23 T cell receptor beta chains listed below, sequenced in a study of cytotoxic CD8 clonotypes in ibrutinib-treated CLL. TCRdb's table, derived via immunoSEQ multiplex PCR, lists solely in-frame clones and lacks some. Among about 68,000 clones listed, 90% were seen once. Specimen: PBMCs, collected after 12 months of ibrutinib treatment. Receptor source: a human donor with chronic lymphocytic leukemia.

The J gene is TRBJ1-5, the V gene TRBV7-2; D is ambiguous. The CDR3 totals 17 residues. V dropped 2 bases and J dropped 6 bases, with 20 bases sitting between them. Germline V lookup: CDR1 SGHTA, CDR2 FQGNSA. The CDR3 nucleotides are TGTGCCAGCAGCTTACTTCCCGGTGGGGAGTGGAGTCAGCCCCAGCATTTT. Translating it yields CASSLLPGGEWSQPQHF.

V usage is TRBV6-5 and J usage is TRBJ1-2; D is unresolved. This CDR3 contains 16 residues. Germline V gene sequence: CDR1 MNHEY, CDR2 SVGAGI. V lost 0 bases and J lost 0, with 11 bases in between. The CDR3 region is CASSYSTAATNYGYTF. CDR3 coding DNA: TGTGCCAGCAGTTACTCGACGGCAGCTACTAACTATGGCTACACCTTC.

The V and J genes are TRBV6-1 and TRBJ1-1; D gene unclear. V was trimmed by 9 bases and J by 2 bases, leaving 13 bases between them. The germline V gene encodes CDR1 MNHNS and CDR2 SASEGT. CDR3 length: 13 amino acids. CDR3 DNA: TGTGCCAGTGGTTGGCAGGAAAACACTGAAGCTTTCTTT. Protein product: CASGWQENTEAFF.

The gene calls are TRBV7-6 and TRBJ1-2, with D perhaps matching TRBD1 (5 bases). Germline-derived CDR1 and CDR2 are SGHVS and FNYEAQ. The CDR3 is made up of 16 amino acids. V dropped 3 bases and J dropped 0 bases, with 14 bases sitting between them. The CDR3 DNA sequence: TGTGCCAGCAGCTTGCGCGGGGGGAGTGCTAACTATGGCTACACCTTC. This sequence encodes CASSLRGGSANYGYTF.

This clone has more than one count but fewer than ten. This sequence joins TRBV7-6 and TRBJ2-7; perhaps TRBD2 as D (6 bases). CDR1 SGHVS and CDR2 FNYEAQ come from the germline V gene. The CDR3 has 19 residues. V gave up 7 bases and J gave up 3 bases, with 31 bases separating them. CDR3 bases: TGTGCCAGCACCCTTAGAGGTTGGGGTTCGGAGGGGATTGTCTACGAGCAGTACTTC. Protein sequence: CASTLRGWGSEGIVYEQYF.

The chain uses TRBV6-6 and TRBJ1-1, with D hard to call. Germline-derived CDR1 and CDR2 are MNHNY and SVGAGI (reference sequence). The CDR3 extends over 14 amino acids. V was trimmed by 0 bases and J by 4 bases, leaving 9 bases between them. This chain's CDR3 is CASSYSRVRTEAFF. The CDR3 nucleotides are TGTGCCAGCAGTTACTCGAGAGTTCGCACTGAAGCTTTCTTT.

V gene TRBV10-1 combines with J gene TRBJ1-2, with D unresolved. This CDR3 contains 13 residues. Per the germline V gene, CDR1 is WNHNN and CDR2 is SYGVQD (reference sequence). The V and J ends lost 4 bases and 4 bases respectively, with 10 bases between them. The CDR3 coding sequence is TGCGCCAGCAGTGCCTCAGGTAGCTATGGCTACACCTTC. Amino acids: CASSASGSYGYTF.

The rearrangement uses TRBV6-4 and TRBJ1-1, with 7 bases that match TRBD1. V gave up 5 bases and J gave up 1 base; unmatched junction bases: 7. Germline CDR1 is MRHNA and CDR2 is SNTAGT. CDR3 length: 15 amino acids. The CDR3 reads CASSSTGVGNTEAFF. As DNA, the CDR3 is TGTGCCAGCAGTTCTACAGGGGTGGGGAACACTGAAGCTTTCTTT.

The chain links TRBV7-9 to TRBJ1-4; D unclear. Germline V gives CDR1 SEHNR, CDR2 FQNEAQ (reference sequence). V dropped 6 bases and J dropped 4 bases, with 9 bases sitting between them. The CDR3 spans 13 residues. This CDR3 reads CASRSDVNEKLFF. As DNA, the CDR3 is TGTGCCAGCAGATCTGACGTTAATGAAAAACTGTTTTTT.

The chain uses TRBV5-4 and TRBJ2-7, with TRBD2 identical over 11 bases. Unmatched junction bases numbered 16, after V lost 4 bases and J lost 4 bases. The germline CDR1 and CDR2 sequences are SGHNT and YYREEE (reference sequence). The CDR3 has 18 residues. CDR3 amino acids: CASSLLGGGLAGGYEQYF. Here the CDR3 DNA reads TGTGCCAGCAGCCTTCTCGGGGGTGGGCTAGCGGGAGGTTACGAGCAGTACTTC.

This clone was found once. The chain couples TRBV14 to TRBJ2-7; 11 nucleotides agree with TRBD2. The CDR3 has 15 residues. Germline CDR1 reads SGHDN; CDR2 reads FVKESK. The junction had 4 bases not matched to a gene; V was cut back by 1 base and J by 5 bases. The CDR3 reads CASSQGLAGGDEQYF. CDR3 nucleotides: TGTGCCAGCAGCCAAGGGCTAGCGGGAGGAGACGAGCAGTACTTC.

The gene calls are TRBV5-1 and TRBJ2-6; TRBD2 aligns across 7 bases. This CDR3 spans 15 amino acids. The ends lost 0 bases at V and 5 bases at J; junction bases unmatched: 2. Germline V gives CDR1 SGHRS, CDR2 YFSETQ. The DNA of the CDR3 is TGCGCCAGCAGCTTGGAGGGAGGGAGGGCCAACGTCCTGACTTTC. As protein: CASSLEGGRANVLTF.

The chain links TRBV5-1 to TRBJ2-5; possibly TRBD1 or TRBD2 for D (5 bases each). CDR1 and CDR2 from the germline V gene are SGHRS and YFSETQ. V lost 3 bases and J 1 base, leaving 13 bases between the germline ends. This CDR3 comprises 15 residues. The CDR3 DNA reads TGCGCCAGCAGCTGGTCCGGGACCAGCCAAGAGACCCAGTACTTC. Protein: CASSWSGTSQETQYF.

The rearrangement links TRBV28 to TRBJ1-2; TRBD1 matches 7 bases. V was clipped by 5 bases and J by 1 base; unmatched bases: 7. CDR3 size: 15 residues. Germline V gives CDR1 MDHEN, CDR2 SYDVKM. CDR3 amino acids: CASSRGTVLNYGYTF. CDR3 DNA: TGTGCCAGCAGTAGGGGGACAGTCCTTAACTATGGCTACACCTTC.

The chain employs TRBV27 and TRBJ1-1; TRBD1 aligns across 7 bases. V was pared by 5 bases and J by 2 bases, with 8 bases of the junction left unmatched. CDR1 is MNHEY and CDR2 is SMNVEV in the germline V gene (reference sequence). The CDR3 loop spans 15 amino acids. The CDR3 loop is CASSPPRGRNTEAFF. DNA for the CDR3: TGTGCCAGCAGTCCACCGAGGGGGCGAAACACTGAAGCTTTCTTT.

The chain couples TRBV19 to TRBJ1-1, with TRBD1 identical over 8 bases. Germline V gene sequence: CDR1 LNHDA, CDR2 SQIVND (reference sequence). This CDR3 is 16 amino acids long. V was pared by 3 bases and J by 1 base, with 7 bases of the junction left unmatched. The CDR3 sequence: CASSIPTGTGNTEAFF. The DNA of the CDR3 is TGTGCCAGTAGTATTCCGACCGGGACAGGGAACACTGAAGCTTTCTTT.

The chain has TRBV4-2 and TRBJ2-1; TRBD2 matches 10 bases. V trimming: 1 base; J trimming: 8 bases; junction bases outside the gene matches: 5. This CDR3 region has 15 residues. In germline, CDR1 is LGHNA, CDR2 YNFKEQ. The CDR3 bases are TGTGCCAGCAGCCAAGTACTAGCGGGACTCGATGAGCAGTTCTTC. It translates to CASSQVLAGLDEQFF.

V usage is TRBV2 and J usage is TRBJ1-5; 7 bases map to TRBD1. The germline CDR1 and CDR2 sequences are SNHLY and FYNNEI. The CDR3 has 14 amino acids. V was clipped by 5 bases and J by 4 bases; unmatched bases: 5. The DNA for the CDR3 is TGTGCCAGCAGTTGGGACAGAGCAAATCAGCCCCAGCATTTT. This encodes CASSWDRANQPQHF.

The V call is TRBV5-6, the J call TRBJ2-3; TRBD1 matches at 9 bases. Germline CDR1 and CDR2: SGHDT and YYEEEE. J gave up 5 bases and V 4 bases, and 8 bases lay outside the gene matches. The CDR3 is made up of 15 amino acids. In DNA form, the CDR3 reads TGTGCCAGCAGCAAACCGACAGGGGGAGTAGATACGCAGTATTTT. Amino acids: CASSKPTGGVDTQYF. Drawing the rest from reference TRBV5-6 and TRBJ2-3, the complete variable domain is DAGVTQSPTHLIKTRGQQVTLRCSPKSGHDTVSWYQQALGQGPQFIFQYYEEEERQRGNFPDRFSGHQFPNYSSELNVNALLLGDSALYLCASSKPTGGVDTQYFGPGTRLTVL.

The chain combines TRBV5-1 with TRBJ1-3; tentative D call: TRBD1 (5 bases). The CDR3 spans 16 residues. V lost 3 bases and J 0 bases, leaving 13 bases between the germline ends. The germline gives CDR1 SGHRS, CDR2 YFSETQ. DNA of the CDR3: TGCGCCAGCAGCTGGGGGGTACAGGACTCTGGAAACACCATATATTTT. The encoded protein is CASSWGVQDSGNTIYF.

V and J are TRBV15 and TRBJ2-1; 10 bases fit TRBD2. Germline-derived CDR1 and CDR2 are LNHNV and YYDKDF (reference sequence). V trimming: 1 base; J trimming: 10 bases; junction bases outside the gene matches: 10. The CDR3 is made up of 16 amino acids. The CDR3, as DNA: TGTGCCACCAGCAGAGGAAGCGGGAGGGGGTCCCCCGAGCAGTTCTTC. It translates to CATSRGSGRGSPEQFF. The variable domain in full, completed from reference TRBV15 and TRBJ2-1, reads DAMVIQNPRYQVTQFGKPVTLSCSQTLNHNVMYWYQQKSSQAPKLLFHYYDKDFNNEADTPDNFQSRRPNTSFCFLDIRSPGLGDTAMYLCATSRGSGRGSPEQFFGPGTRLTVL.

J is TRBJ1-3 and V is TRBV14; weak D call: TRBD1 (6 bases). The CDR3 contains 14 residues. With 5 bases removed from V and 0 bases from J, the gap between germline ends came to 8 bases. Germline V lookup: CDR1 SGHDN, CDR2 FVKESK. CDR3 coding DNA: TGTGCCAGCAGCAGGGACATCTCTGGAAACACCATATATTTT. Its protein product is CASSRDISGNTIYF. The whole variable domain, filled in from reference TRBV14 and TRBJ1-3, reads EAGVTQFPSHSVIEKGQTVTLRCDPISGHDNLYWYRRVMGKEIKFLLHFVKESKQDESGMPNNRFLAERTGGTYSTLKVQPAELEDSGVYFCASSRDISGNTIYFGEGSWLTVV.

The rearrangement links TRBV5-5 to TRBJ2-7; 7 bases agree with TRBD1. Germline-derived CDR1 and CDR2 are SGHKS and YYEKEE (reference sequence). Trimming took 4 bases from V and 2 from J; bases not matched to a gene: 12. CDR3 size: 16 residues. This CDR3 is CASSVTGTVFTYEQYF. CDR3 in DNA: TGTGCCAGCAGCGTTACCGGGACAGTTTTTACCTACGAGCAGTACTTC. The entire variable domain, with the rest obtained from reference TRBV5-5 and TRBJ2-7, is as follows: DAGVTQSPTHLIKTRGQQVTLRCSPISGHKSVSWYQQVLGQGPQFIFQYYEKEERGRGNFPDRFSARQFPNYSSELNVNALLLGDSALYLCASSVTGTVFTYEQYFGPGTRLTVT.